These 15 T cell receptor beta chains came from one sample sequenced in a study of blood T cell repertoires in COVID-19. Libraries were prepared by immunoSEQ multiplex PCR; TCRdb keeps only in-frame clonotypes and omits some of them. The top ten hold over 0.65% of the sample, which has 200,000 to 300,000 clones, about nine tenths seen once. Sequencing was carried out using peripheral blood. Receptor source: a man in his thirties or forties with COVID-19, enrolled during active disease.

The V gene is TRBV6-1, the J gene TRBJ1-4; weak D call: TRBD1 (5 bases). This CDR3 has 18 amino acids. Germline CDR1 reads MNHNS; CDR2 reads SASEGT. With 0 bases removed from V and 0 bases from J, the gap between germline ends came to 14 bases. The CDR3 DNA sequence: TGTGCCAGCAGTGAAGCGCATGTGACAGCTGCAACTAATGAAAAACTGTTTTTT. It is translated as CASSEAHVTAATNEKLFF.

CDR3 region: CASTGGGHEQYF. In DNA, the CDR3 is TGTGCCAGTACCGGGGGGGGCCACGAGCAGTACTTC. J is TRBJ2-7 and V is TRBV19; 8 bases align to TRBD2. The ends lost 7 bases at V and 5 bases at J; junction bases unmatched: 4. The CDR3 contains 12 residues. Germline lookup yields CDR1 LNHDA and CDR2 SQIVND (reference sequence).

The chain uses TRBV30 and TRBJ2-4; tentatively, D is TRBD1 (6 bases). The germline V and J ends were trimmed by 0 bases and 0 bases, with 12 bases remaining between them. The CDR3 sequence is 16 residues long. Germline V gene sequence: CDR1 GTSNPN, CDR2 SVGIG (reference sequence). The CDR3 loop is CAWSVGQGKAKNIQYF. The CDR3 DNA reads TGTGCCTGGAGTGTAGGGCAGGGGAAAGCCAAAAACATTCAGTACTTC. Filled out from reference TRBV30 and TRBJ2-4, the complete variable domain reads SQTIHQWPATLVQPVGSPLSLECTVEGTSNPNLYWYRQAAGRGLQLLFYSVGIGQISSEVPQNLSASRPQDRQFILSSKKLLLSDSGFYLCAWSVGQGKAKNIQYFGAGTRLSVL.

The gene calls are TRBV12-3 or TRBV12-4 and TRBJ1-2; 9 bases fit TRBD1. The CDR3 is made up of 12 amino acids. Losses at the gene ends were 6 bases for V and 7 bases for J; bases not matched to a gene: 3. CDR3 DNA sequence: TGTGCCAGCAGCGGACAGGGGTTTGGCTACACCTTC. This gives the protein CASSGQGFGYTF.

The chain couples TRBV6-5 to TRBJ1-2; the D gene is possibly TRBD1 (5 bases). Deletions cut 0 bases from V and 4 bases from J, with 15 bases between. This CDR3 has 16 residues. From germline, CDR1 is MNHEY and CDR2 SVGAGI. The CDR3: CASSYSWRGGGYGYTF. CDR3 bases: TGTGCCAGCAGTTACTCCTGGAGGGGCGGAGGCTATGGCTACACCTTC.

This clone occurred once. This chain joins TRBV6-1 and TRBJ1-2; D uncertain. With 3 bases removed from V and 5 bases from J, the gap between germline ends came to 4 bases. The CDR3 runs 11 residues. The germline V gene has CDR1 MNHNS and CDR2 SASEGT. The CDR3 loop reads CASSDYYGYTF. CDR3 bases: TGTGCCAGCAGTGATTATTATGGCTACACCTTC.

This chain joins TRBV7-6 and TRBJ2-7, with 7 bases identical to TRBD2. Germline V gene lookup returns CDR1 SGHVS and CDR2 FNYEAQ. CDR3 length: 13 amino acids. V lost 5 bases to trimming and J lost 3 bases; unmatched junction nucleotides: 4. CDR3 region: CASSQSGDYEQYF. The CDR3 bases are TGTGCCAGCAGCCAGAGCGGGGACTACGAGCAGTACTTC.

This clone was observed a single time. This chain connects TRBV7-9 to TRBJ2-1; the D gene is possibly TRBD1 (6 bases). CDR3 length equals 15 residues. Germline CDR1 and CDR2: SEHNR and FQNEAQ (reference sequence). The V gene lost 2 bases and the J gene lost 2 bases, with 10 bases spanning the gap. The CDR3 here is CASSLTGMTYNEQFF. In DNA form, the CDR3 reads TGTGCCAGCAGCTTAACAGGGATGACCTACAATGAGCAGTTCTTC.

The chain carries TRBV10-2 and TRBJ2-7; 7 bases fit TRBD2. With 8 bases clipped from V and 4 bases from J, the junction kept 8 bases outside the gene matches. Per germline, CDR1 WSHSY and CDR2 SAAADI. This CDR3 is built from 13 residues. The DNA of the CDR3 is TGCGCCAGCTCCGGGACTATGCTTTACGAGCAGTACTTC. Encoded protein: CASSGTMLYEQYF.

This clone was found a few times. This sequence joins TRBV5-4 and TRBJ1-2; D may be TRBD1 (5 bases). Germline CDR1 SGHNT, CDR2 YYREEE (reference sequence). With 2 bases removed from V and 3 bases from J, the gap between germline ends came to 5 bases. The CDR3 has 12 amino acids. CDR3 sequence (DNA): TGTGCCAGCAGCTTCAGGGACTATGGCTACACCTTC. This translates into CASSFRDYGYTF.

CDR3 nucleotides: TGTGCCAGCAGCCCAGCGCTCAGGGGGCAGGATGAGCAGTTCTTC. This encodes CASSPALRGQDEQFF. This chain connects TRBV7-6 to TRBJ2-1, with 8 bases lining up with TRBD1. From germline, CDR1 is SGHVS and CDR2 FNYEAQ. Trimming removed 5 bases from V and 8 bases from J; junction bases left unmatched: 11. The CDR3 spans 15 residues.

This clone occurred once. This chain links TRBV3-1 (or the pseudogene TRBV3-2) with TRBJ2-3; TRBD2 aligns across 7 bases. The CDR3 consists of 13 residues. Germline assignment: CDR1 LGHDT and CDR2 YNNKEL (reference sequence). Germline trimming cut 8 bases from V and 2 bases from J; bases unmatched to any gene: 4. CDR3 sequence (DNA): TGTGCCAGCCGAAGCGGGGTCACAGATACGCAGTATTTT. Residues: CASRSGVTDTQYF.

The chain is built from TRBV10-3 and TRBJ1-6; 10 bases line up with TRBD1. The germline V gene has CDR1 ENHRY and CDR2 SYGVKD. CDR3 size: 14 residues. The V and J ends lost 8 bases and 7 bases, in that order; junction bases with no gene match: 5. As DNA, the CDR3 is TGTGCCATCCGGGGGACAGGGGAAAATTCACCCCTCCACTTT. Encoded protein: CAIRGTGENSPLHF.

V and J are TRBV10-3 and TRBJ2-7, with TRBD2 identical over 12 bases. The germline V gene has CDR1 ENHRY and CDR2 SYGVKD. V lost 8 bases, J lost 3 bases, and 2 bases stayed unmatched. This CDR3 spans 13 amino acids. The CDR3 region has the DNA TGTGCCATCGGACTAGCGGGGATCTACGAGCAGTACTTC. The encoded protein is CAIGLAGIYEQYF.

The gene calls are TRBV21-1 and TRBJ2-2; the table calls TRBD2, which could not be checked here. TRBV21-1 is assigned pseudogene status. This CDR3 is 17 amino acids long. The CDR3 spells CASSLSASGGRTGELFF. CDR3 coding DNA: TGTGCCAGCAGCTTATCGGCTAGCGGGGGGCGGACCGGGGAGCTGTTTTTT.